This TCR beta chain is from a study of Ad26.COV2.S vaccination and SARS-CoV-2 variants. Treatment meaning: approximately 18 received Ad26.COV2.S at low or high dose, single or two shots; about 5 received placebo; per-sample allocation not given. Material that was analyzed had been drawn on day 63 after the first vaccine or placebo injection. Deletions cut 3 bases from V and 1 base from J, with 6 bases between. Germline values: CDR1 SGHTA, CDR2 FQGNSA. This CDR3 has 14 amino acids. Using immunoSEQ multiplex PCR, the repertoire was profiled, and TCRdb retains in-frame clones only, with some absent. The table includes a few hundred thousand clones, 85% to 90% detected once.

The TCR sequence derives from a person aged 18 to 65 who received the Ad26.COV2.S COVID-19 vaccine or a placebo. The gene calls are TRBV7-2 and TRBJ1-4, with D perhaps TRBD1 (5 bases). The sample was peripheral blood, taken in a trial of Ad26.COV2.S vaccine versus placebo. CDR3 coding DNA: TGTGCCAGCAGCTTGGACATAACTAATGAAAAACTGTTTTTT. It codes for CASSLDITNEKLFF.